Listed here are 27 T cell receptor beta chains from one sample, sequenced in a study of radiotherapy plus CTLA-4 blockade in lung cancer. Libraries were prepared by immunoSEQ multiplex PCR; TCRdb keeps only in-frame clonotypes and omits some of them. The data show fewer than 100,000 clones, 84% seen once. Sequences were derived from peripheral blood, sampled from a patient treated with radiotherapy plus ipilimumab. These receptors were collected from a human donor with non-small cell lung cancer who had stable disease on radiotherapy plus ipilimumab.

The V gene is TRBV6-1, the J gene TRBJ2-4; 7 nucleotides match TRBD1. Germline CDR1 and CDR2: MNHNS and SASEGT. The CDR3 is made up of 16 amino acids. V dropped 1 base and J dropped 2; count of bases not matched to a gene: 5. CDR3 nucleotides: TGTGCCAGCAGTGAAGAGATAGGGGGCCCCAAAAACATTCAGTACTTC. Encoded protein: CASSEEIGGPKNIQYF.

The genes are TRBV5-1 and TRBJ2-7, with a tentative D call TRBD1 (6 bases). Trimming removed 2 bases from V and 4 bases from J, with 13 bases in between. Germline CDR1 is SGHRS and CDR2 is YFSETQ. The CDR3 has 14 residues. CDR3 loop: CASSFRDTSYEQYF. In DNA form, the CDR3 reads TGCGCCAGCAGCTTCCGGGACACGTCGTACGAGCAGTACTTC.

The rearrangement links TRBV9 to TRBJ2-1; TRBD2 matches at 12 bases. Germline loops: CDR1 SGDLS, CDR2 YYNGEE. V shed 0 bases, J shed 4 bases, and the junction held 5 bases outside the gene matches. The CDR3 is 17 residues long. The CDR3: CASSVGLAGVFYNEQFF. For the CDR3, the DNA is TGTGCCAGCAGCGTAGGACTAGCGGGAGTCTTTTACAATGAGCAGTTCTTC.

This clone was recorded once. The chain carries TRBV6-1 and TRBJ1-2; D may be TRBD1 (6 bases). This CDR3 comprises 14 residues. The V end lost 5 bases, the J end lost 4 bases, and 14 bases lay between the germline ends. Germline V gives CDR1 MNHNS, CDR2 SASEGT. CDR3 protein: CASSPPRQVYGYTF. CDR3 sequence (DNA): TGTGCCAGCAGTCCACCTAGACAGGTCTATGGCTACACCTTC.

The count of this clone is one. The chain employs TRBV7-2 and TRBJ2-2, with D hard to call. CDR1 and CDR2 from the germline V gene are SGHTA and FQGNSA. Trimming stripped 1 base from V and 2 bases from J, with 5 bases between. The CDR3 covers 14 residues. CDR3 nucleotides: TGTGCCAGCAGCTTAGAGGTTAACACCGGGGAGCTGTTTTTT. Its translation is CASSLEVNTGELFF. Full variable domain (remainder filled in from reference TRBV7-2 and TRBJ2-2): GAGVSQSPSNKVTEKGKDVELRCDPISGHTALYWYRQSLGQGLEFLIYFQGNSAPDKSGLPSDRFSAERTGGSVSTLTIQRTQQEDSAVYLCASSLEVNTGELFFGEGSRLTVL.

The genes are TRBV4-2 and TRBJ1-3; D remains unclear. The CDR3 has 17 residues. Germline values: CDR1 LGHNA, CDR2 YNFKEQ. V dropped 0 bases and J dropped 0 bases, with 12 bases sitting between them. CDR3 residues: CASSQDLGTSSGNTIYF. The CDR3 coding sequence is TGTGCCAGCAGCCAAGATCTGGGCACGAGCTCTGGAAACACCATATATTTT.

The genes are TRBV6-6 and TRBJ2-7; D gene unclear. Trimming took 5 bases from V and 4 from J, leaving 12 bases between them. This CDR3 is 13 amino acids long. Germline loops: CDR1 MNHNY, CDR2 SVGAGI (reference sequence). The CDR3 protein is CASSPRVDYEQYF. DNA of the CDR3: TGTGCCAGCAGTCCCCGGGTGGATTACGAGCAGTACTTC.

The chain combines TRBV4-1 with TRBJ1-5; D is undetermined. Germline V lookup: CDR1 MGHRA, CDR2 YSYEKL. Trimming shortened V by 4 bases and J by 4 bases, and 11 bases separated the two germline ends. CDR3 size: 14 residues. DNA of the CDR3: TGCGCCAGCAGCCGGTCGGGTTGGAATCAGCCCCAGCATTTT. Amino acid sequence: CASSRSGWNQPQHF.

The sample holds a few counts of this clone. The chain couples TRBV7-9 to TRBJ1-2, with TRBD1 matching 10 bases. V lost 5 bases, J lost 8 bases, and 5 bases stayed unmatched. The CDR3 spans 13 residues. Germline CDR1 reads SEHNR; CDR2 reads FQNEAQ (reference sequence). The CDR3 bases are TGTGCCAGCAGCCGGGACAGGGGAGAAGGCTACACCTTC. As protein: CASSRDRGEGYTF. Using reference TRBV7-9 and TRBJ1-2 for the parts outside the CDR3, the full variable domain is DTGVSQNPRHKITKRGQNVTFRCDPISEHNRLYWYRQTLGQGPEFLTYFQNEAQLEKSRLLSDRFSAERPKGSFSTLEIQRTEQGDSAMYLCASSRDRGEGYTFGSGTRLTVV.

This chain connects TRBV28 to TRBJ1-2, with 11 bases fitting TRBD1. Germline CDR1 is MDHEN and CDR2 is SYDVKM. This CDR3 region has 14 residues. V gave up 6 bases and J gave up 8 bases; unmatched junction bases: 8. CDR3 region: CASSSGQGALGYTF. As DNA, the CDR3 is TGTGCCAGCAGCTCCGGACAGGGGGCGTTGGGCTACACCTTC.

The genes are TRBV7-7 and TRBJ2-1; 7 nucleotides match TRBD2. The germline V gene has CDR1 SSHAT and CDR2 FNYEAQ (reference sequence). The V segment lost 1 base and the J segment 10 bases; nucleotides outside the gene matches: 7. The CDR3 length is 14 residues. The CDR3 here is CASSLGTGTKEQFF. The CDR3 nucleotides are TGTGCCAGCAGCTTAGGAACCGGGACTAAGGAGCAGTTCTTC.

This chain links TRBV2 with TRBJ2-1; 10 positions match TRBD1. The CDR3 consists of 15 residues. The germline gives CDR1 SNHLY, CDR2 FYNNEI. J was trimmed by 5 bases and V by 5 bases; bases with no gene match: 6. CDR3 region: CASSTTGGRDNEQFF. The CDR3 nucleotides are TGTGCCAGCAGTACGACAGGGGGCAGGGACAATGAGCAGTTCTTC.

V usage is TRBV5-6 and J usage is TRBJ2-5, with D possibly being TRBD1 or TRBD2 (5 bases each). The CDR3 totals 15 residues. Germline loops: CDR1 SGHDT, CDR2 YYEEEE. Trimming left V 4 bases short and J 2 bases short, with 15 bases between. CDR3 sequence: CASSETGTVQETQYF. In DNA form, the CDR3 reads TGTGCCAGCAGCGAAACCGGGACGGTGCAAGAGACCCAGTACTTC.

The rearrangement uses TRBV28 and TRBJ2-7, with D possibly called TRBD1 or TRBD2 (5 bases each). V was shortened by 5 bases and J by 3 bases, with 14 bases between the two germline ends. The germline V gene has CDR1 MDHEN and CDR2 SYDVKM. This CDR3 spans 14 amino acids. The CDR3 protein is CASSVVGRNYEQYF. In nucleotides, the CDR3 is TGTGCCAGCAGTGTAGTGGGACGGAACTACGAGCAGTACTTC.

The chain joins TRBV19 to TRBJ1-1, with 7 positions matching TRBD1. Trimming took 1 base from V and 1 from J; bases not matched to a gene: 6. This CDR3 contains 16 residues. The germline V gene encodes CDR1 LNHDA and CDR2 SQIVND (reference sequence). CDR3 protein: CASSIGRGLANTEAFF. As DNA, the CDR3 is TGTGCCAGTAGTATAGGAAGGGGGCTAGCGAACACTGAAGCTTTCTTT.

The chain has TRBV4-1 and TRBJ1-3, with 9 positions matching TRBD1. This CDR3 comprises 17 residues. Germline V CDR1 and CDR2: MGHRA, YSYEKL. V was clipped by 1 base and J by 2 bases; unmatched bases: 6. CDR3 coding DNA: TGCGCCAGCAGCCAAGGGACAGGGGAAGGGGCTGGAAACACCATATATTTT. Protein sequence: CASSQGTGEGAGNTIYF.

The V call is TRBV5-4, the J call TRBJ2-2; the D gene is possibly TRBD1 (7 bases). CDR1 is SGHNT and CDR2 is YYREEE in the germline V gene (reference sequence). This CDR3 has 16 residues. Trimming took off 0 bases at V and 3 bases at J, with 12 bases between the two ends. CDR3 nucleotide sequence: TGTGCCAGCAGCTTGGCGGTCAGGGGGGACACCGGGGAGCTGTTTTTT. Translation gives CASSLAVRGDTGELFF.

The chain is built from TRBV6-5 and TRBJ2-7; the D gene is possibly TRBD2 (5 bases). Germline-derived CDR1 and CDR2 are MNHEY and SVGAGI. Trimming shortened V by 6 bases and J by 1 base, and 10 bases separated the two germline ends. The CDR3 length is 13 residues. CDR3 DNA sequence: TGTGCCAGCAGGAGGGAACGATCCTACGAGCAGTACTTC. Its translation is CASRRERSYEQYF.

The rearrangement uses TRBV7-9 and TRBJ1-1; D gene uncertain. The CDR3 covers 12 residues. The V gene lost 7 bases and the J gene lost 7 bases, with 13 bases spanning the gap. Germline-derived CDR1 and CDR2 are SEHNR and FQNEAQ (reference sequence). The CDR3 DNA reads TGTGCCAGCAACGCCGTGGGCCTTGAAGCTTTCTTT. It translates to CASNAVGLEAFF.

This chain uses TRBV19 with TRBJ1-1; D is ambiguous. Germline V gene data show CDR1 as LNHDA and CDR2 as SQIVND (reference sequence). The CDR3 spans 13 residues. The germline V and J ends were trimmed by 3 bases and 3 bases, with 8 bases remaining between them. CDR3 protein: CASSIHGDTEAFF. CDR3 coding DNA: TGTGCCAGTAGTATTCACGGGGACACTGAAGCTTTCTTT.

The chain is built from TRBV28 and TRBJ2-7, with 16 bases lining up with TRBD2. Looked up from germline, CDR1 is MDHEN and CDR2 is SYDVKM. This CDR3 has 21 amino acids. Trimming at V came to 1 base and at J to 3 bases, leaving 15 bases not matched to a gene. CDR3 coding DNA: TGTGCCAGCAGTTTATCCAGATCCCAGGGACTAGCGGGAGGGCCTATCTACGAGCAGTACTTC. Its translation: CASSLSRSQGLAGGPIYEQYF.

The rearrangement uses TRBV19 and TRBJ2-2; D is unresolved. In germline, CDR1 is LNHDA, CDR2 SQIVND (reference sequence). Trimming removed 4 bases from V and 2 bases from J, with 11 bases in between. CDR3 size: 15 residues. DNA of the CDR3: TGTGCCAGTAGTACGCAGACGGTAAACACCGGGGAGCTGTTTTTT. It yields the protein CASSTQTVNTGELFF.

V is TRBV7-9 and J is TRBJ1-1; 7 nucleotides align to TRBD1. Germline-derived CDR1 and CDR2 are SEHNR and FQNEAQ (reference sequence). V was clipped by 1 base and J by 3 bases; unmatched bases: 5. The CDR3 totals 15 residues. CDR3 region: CASSLGFGTDTEAFF. The CDR3 DNA follows: TGTGCCAGCAGCTTAGGATTTGGGACAGACACTGAAGCTTTCTTT.

This clone was observed a few times. J is TRBJ1-2 and V is TRBV4-1, with D unresolved. CDR1 is MGHRA, CDR2 YSYEKL, per germline. V dropped 0 bases and J dropped 1 base, with 9 bases sitting between them. This CDR3 spans 15 amino acids. The CDR3 bases are TGCGCCAGCAGCCAAGATCAGCCGGGTAACTATGGCTACACCTTC. Amino acid sequence: CASSQDQPGNYGYTF.

This chain connects TRBV7-2 to TRBJ2-5, with D possibly matching TRBD2 (6 bases). Trimming removed 1 base at V and 4 bases at J, with 10 bases between. Germline values: CDR1 SGHTA, CDR2 FQGNSA. The CDR3 totals 14 residues. The CDR3, as DNA: TGTGCCAGCAGCTTAGGCGGGACTCGAGAGACCCAGTACTTC. Protein: CASSLGGTRETQYF.

V and J are TRBV7-9 and TRBJ1-1; the match to TRBD1 covers 7 bases. Germline values: CDR1 SEHNR, CDR2 FQNEAQ (reference sequence). The CDR3 totals 17 residues. Losses at the gene ends were 5 bases for V and 5 bases for J; bases not matched to a gene: 17. Here the CDR3 reads CASSPKQGSKSATEAFF. The CDR3 DNA is TGTGCCAGCAGCCCCAAACAGGGGTCTAAGTCAGCGACTGAAGCTTTCTTT.

There are a few counts of this clone. The genes are TRBV28 and TRBJ1-6, with unresolved D. Between the trimmed V and J ends, which lost 8 bases and 10 bases, there was a span of 12 bases. The CDR3 consists of 12 residues. CDR1 and CDR2 (germline): MDHEN, SYDVKM. The DNA of the CDR3 is TGTGCCAGCCAGAGAGTACAGTCACCCCTCCACTTT. Encoded protein: CASQRVQSPLHF.